The 28 T cell receptor beta chains below come from one sample, sequenced in a study of spatial heterogeneity in lung cancer. Time point here: sample taken at primary tumor resection. Frozen PBMC, nontumor lung or tumor provided whole RNA, which was sequenced unsorted. In TCRdb, the 5' RACE reads were re-called with MiXCR into one record per CDR3 protein. The data contain several thousand distinct CDR3 sequences, less than 30% of them seen just once; the ten biggest clones take up about 25%. Material: PBMCs, obtained at surgery. The receptor set was obtained from a female donor with early-stage non-small cell lung cancer.

This clonotype turned up a few times. The junction departs from germline at one end; a sequencing error may be responsible. This beta chain is a stray read from a library made for alpha chains; its abundance is not meaningful. In nucleotides, the CDR3 is TGCAGTGCCAGAGGACTATGGGGGGAGCAGTACTTC. The encoded protein is CSARGLWGEQYF. The chain combines TRBV20-1 with TRBJ2-7; D is possibly TRBD2 (6 bases). Per germline, CDR1 DFQATT and CDR2 SNEGSKA (reference sequence). The CDR3 spans 12 residues.

As for this clonotype: Because this beta chain is a stray read in a library intended to capture alpha chains, its abundance should not be given much weight. The CDR3: CASSLTGTREQYF. DNA of the CDR3: TGTGCCAGCAGCTTAACAGGGACAAGGGAGCAGTACTTC. V and J are TRBV13 and TRBJ2-7; possible D gene TRBD1, 6 bases. The length of the CDR3 is 13 residues. The germline gives CDR1 PRHDT, CDR2 FYEKMQ (reference sequence). V lost 2 bases, J lost 7 bases, and 12 bases lay in between.

This clonotype is deemed medium-sized. In a library made to pick up alpha chains, this beta chain is a stray read with a size that means little. This sequence joins TRBV20-1 and TRBJ2-2; 9 positions match TRBD1. The V gene's germline CDR1 is DFQATT and CDR2 SNEGSKA (reference sequence). With V trimmed by 6 bases and J by 7 bases, 9 bases remained unmatched. The CDR3 length is 14 residues. CDR3 residues: CSAQQGAFGGELFF. CDR3 coding DNA: TGCAGTGCGCAACAGGGGGCGTTTGGCGGGGAGCTGTTTTTT.

Relative to its sample, this clonotype is medium-sized. Found in a library prepared for alpha chains, this beta chain is an off-target read, and its abundance has little meaning. This chain uses TRBV6-2 or TRBV6-3 with TRBJ2-7, with D perhaps matching TRBD1 (5 bases). CDR3 size: 13 residues. Germline assignment: CDR1 MNHEY and CDR2 SVGEGT. Trimming cost V 0 bases and J 2 bases, with 5 bases left between them. CDR3 in amino acids: CASSYSDTYEQYF. CDR3 coding DNA: TGTGCCAGCAGTTACTCGGACACCTACGAGCAGTACTTC.

Worth noting for this clonotype: This beta chain is a stray sequence in a library constructed for alpha chains; its clone size is not meaningful. The chain carries TRBV28 and TRBJ2-5; TRBD2 agrees at 13 bases. V was clipped by 6 bases and J by 5 bases; unmatched bases: 9. Per germline, CDR1 MDHEN and CDR2 SYDVKM. CDR3 size: 16 residues. CDR3 protein: CASRPWGLAGRETQYF. The CDR3 DNA sequence: TGTGCCAGCAGACCCTGGGGACTAGCGGGAAGGGAGACCCAGTACTTC.

Of note for this clonotype: Because this beta chain is a stray read in a library intended to capture alpha chains, its abundance should not be given much weight. This chain joins TRBV12-3 or TRBV12-4 and TRBJ2-2; D may be TRBD2 (6 bases). This CDR3 is built from 17 residues. The V end was cut by 3 bases, the J end by 0 bases, with 14 bases between. Written as DNA, the CDR3 is TGTGCCAGCAGTTTCGCCGAAAGCGGGCCGAACACCGGGGAGCTGTTTTTT. This sequence encodes CASSFAESGPNTGELFF.

This clonotype is categorized as medium-sized (0.01 to 0.1%). This beta chain is off target for a library built for alpha chains, so its abundance means little. The J gene is TRBJ2-3, the V gene TRBV2; D gene uncertain. The V and J ends lost 4 bases and 0 bases respectively, with 8 bases between them. This CDR3 has 14 residues. The V gene's germline CDR1 is SNHLY and CDR2 FYNNEI. The CDR3 bases are TGTGCCAGCAGTGTCGGCTCAAGCACAGATACGCAGTATTTT. The encoded protein is CASSVGSSTDTQYF.

This clonotype was found a few times. Since the library was made to target alpha chains, this beta chain is a stray read and its abundance is not meaningful. The chain joins TRBV11-2 to TRBJ2-1, with 14 bases aligning to TRBD2. Looked up from germline, CDR1 is SGHAT and CDR2 is FQNNGV. The CDR3 is 17 amino acids. Trimming removed 5 bases from V and 5 bases from J; junction bases left unmatched: 8. The CDR3 nucleotides are TGTGCCAGCAGCAAGGGACTAGCGGGAGCGGGGAACAATGAGCAGTTCTTC. It specifies CASSKGLAGAGNNEQFF.

Regarding this clonotype: Found in a library prepared for alpha chains, this beta chain is an off-target read, and its abundance has little meaning. The chain uses TRBV7-8 and TRBJ2-3; perhaps TRBD1 as D (5 bases). V gave up 3 bases and J gave up 2 bases, with 12 bases separating them. CDR1 and CDR2 from the germline V gene are SGHVS and FQNEAQ. This CDR3 comprises 15 residues. The CDR3 DNA is TGTGCCAGCAGCTTTGCCCCCAGGGCCACAGATACGCAGTATTTT. Translated, it gives CASSFAPRATDTQYF.

About this clonotype itself: This beta chain lies outside the target of a library built for alpha chains; its clone size means little. The V and J genes are TRBV7-2 and TRBJ2-1, with TRBD2 matching over 11 bases. The CDR3 is made up of 15 amino acids. Germline V gene sequence: CDR1 SGHTA, CDR2 FQGNSA. The V segment lost 6 bases and the J segment 5 bases; nucleotides outside the gene matches: 6. CDR3 bases: TGTGCCAGCAGAACTAGCGGGAGTCAGAACAATGAGCAGTTCTTC. Translated: CASRTSGSQNNEQFF.

Details on this clonotype: Little can be read into the size of this beta chain, an off-target read in a library designed for alpha chains. The rearrangement joins TRBV7-9 to TRBJ2-1; 10 bases match TRBD2. The germline CDR1 and CDR2 sequences are SEHNR and FQNEAQ (reference sequence). The trim removed 5 bases at V and 10 bases at J, leaving 14 bases unmatched. This CDR3 contains 16 residues. CDR3 nucleotide sequence: TGTGCCAGCAGCCAATACGACCTAGCGGGGGCCTTGGAGCAGTTCTTC. Translated: CASSQYDLAGALEQFF. The variable domain in full, with the rest retrieved from reference TRBV7-9 and TRBJ2-1, is DTGVSQNPRHKITKRGQNVTFRCDPISEHNRLYWYRQTLGQGPEFLTYFQNEAQLEKSRLLSDRFSAERPKGSFSTLEIQRTEQGDSAMYLCASSQYDLAGALEQFFGPGTRLTVL.

By share, this clonotype ranks as medium-sized. Because this beta chain is a stray read in a library intended to capture alpha chains, its abundance should not be given much weight. The rearrangement links TRBV20-1 to TRBJ2-2, with 7 bases lining up with TRBD2. Trimming removed 2 bases from V and 2 bases from J; junction bases left unmatched: 2. The CDR3 loop spans 14 amino acids. The germline CDR1 and CDR2 sequences are DFQATT and SNEGSKA (reference sequence). The CDR3 sequence: CSARRLANTGELFF. In DNA, the CDR3 is TGCAGTGCTAGACGACTAGCCAACACCGGGGAGCTGTTTTTT.

Concerning this clonotype itself: This beta chain appears as a stray read in a library generated for alpha chains; its size is not informative. J is TRBJ2-3 and V is TRBV9; D remains ambiguous. CDR3 length: 14 amino acids. V was cut by 0 bases and J by 3 bases, with 8 bases left in between. Germline V CDR1 and CDR2: SGDLS, YYNGEE. Written as DNA, the CDR3 is TGTGCCAGCAGCGTAGCTATGTCTACAGATACGCAGTATTTT. As protein: CASSVAMSTDTQYF.

This clonotype came up a few times. This beta chain is an off-target read within a library intended for alpha chains, so its frequency means little. The chain links TRBV5-4 to TRBJ2-3, with TRBD2 matching over 9 bases. The CDR3 is 16 residues long. V gave up 2 bases and J gave up 6 bases; unmatched junction bases: 10. Germline lookup yields CDR1 SGHNT and CDR2 YYREEE (reference sequence). CDR3: CASSFTNSGRADTQYF. DNA of the CDR3: TGTGCCAGCAGCTTCACGAATAGCGGGAGAGCTGATACGCAGTATTTT.

By share, this clonotype ranks as medium-sized. This beta chain is an off-target read within a library intended for alpha chains, so its frequency means little. The J gene is TRBJ1-2, the V gene TRBV5-4, with 8 nucleotides matching TRBD1. Germline V gives CDR1 SGHNT, CDR2 YYREEE (reference sequence). The CDR3 is made up of 15 amino acids. V shed 3 bases, J shed 0 bases, and the junction held 4 bases outside the gene matches. The CDR3 nucleotides read TGTGCCAGCAGCTCTCCGGGACAGGCTAACTATGGCTACACCTTC. Protein: CASSSPGQANYGYTF.

This clonotype has just a few counts. This beta chain is off target for a library built for alpha chains, so its abundance means little. This sequence joins TRBV2 and TRBJ2-5; the D gene is possibly TRBD2 (7 bases). Trimming cost V 4 bases and J 5 bases, with 17 bases left between them. The CDR3 spans 15 residues. Germline lookup yields CDR1 SNHLY and CDR2 FYNNEI. CDR3 region: CASSGRGGITETQYF. In DNA form, the CDR3 reads TGTGCCAGCAGTGGAAGGGGGGGGATTACGGAGACCCAGTACTTC.

This clonotype is classed as medium-sized (0.01 to 0.1%). In a library made to pick up alpha chains, this beta chain is a stray read with a size that means little. This chain uses TRBV5-1 with TRBJ2-3; D call uncertain. Germline assignment: CDR1 SGHRS and CDR2 YFSETQ. The CDR3 spans 14 residues. The germline V and J ends were trimmed by 1 base and 0 bases, with 6 bases remaining between them. The CDR3 coding sequence is TGCGCCAGCAGCTTGCGTCCTAGCACAGATACGCAGTATTTT. Its protein is CASSLRPSTDTQYF.

In the case of this clonotype: This beta chain slipped into a library made for alpha chains as a stray read, so its size is not meaningful. The chain carries TRBV18 and TRBJ2-1; 9 positions agree with TRBD1. The J segment lost 5 bases and the V segment lost 7 bases, leaving 6 bases of the junction unmatched. The CDR3 covers 14 residues. CDR1 is KGHSH, CDR2 LQKENI, per germline. The CDR3 region has the DNA TGTGCCAGCTTACAGGGGGCGCGGGACAATGAGCAGTTCTTC. Its translation is CASLQGARDNEQFF.

By sample share, this clonotype is medium-sized (0.01 to 0.1%). This beta chain lies outside the target of a library built for alpha chains; its clone size means little. J is TRBJ2-1 and V is TRBV20-1; 7 positions agree with TRBD1. Trimming cost V 5 bases and J 9 bases; bases outside gene matches: 10. CDR1 and CDR2 (germline): DFQATT, SNEGSKA (reference sequence). The CDR3 is 13 residues long. The CDR3 DNA is TGCAGTGCTCGACGACAGGGCCAGGTTGAGCAGTTCTTC. Its protein product is CSARRQGQVEQFF.

This clonotype is medium-sized. For a library built for alpha chains, this beta chain is a stray read; little rests on its size. V usage is TRBV5-1 and J usage is TRBJ2-2; perhaps D is TRBD1 or TRBD2 (5 bases each). CDR3 length: 15 residues. Germline lookup yields CDR1 SGHRS and CDR2 YFSETQ. The V end was cut by 5 bases, the J end by 2 bases, with 13 bases between. The CDR3 reads CASSRRGVNTGELFF. The CDR3 nucleotides are TGCGCCAGCAGTAGGCGAGGGGTAAACACCGGGGAGCTGTTTTTT. Full variable domain (remainder filled in from reference TRBV5-1 and TRBJ2-2): KAGVTQTPRYLIKTRGQQVTLSCSPISGHRSVSWYQQTPGQGLQFLFEYFSETQRNKGNFPGRFSGRQFSNSRSEMNVSTLELGDSALYLCASSRRGVNTGELFFGEGSRLTVL.

This clonotype showed up just a few times. This beta chain came through as a stray read in a library set up for alpha chains, and its size says little. The chain recombines TRBV28 with TRBJ2-3, with TRBD1 matching over 8 bases. The germline gives CDR1 MDHEN, CDR2 SYDVKM. The junction had 8 bases not matched to a gene; V was cut back by 2 bases and J by 7 bases. This CDR3 has 15 residues. Here the CDR3 reads CASSLVQGAQYTQYF. DNA of the CDR3: TGTGCCAGCAGTTTAGTTCAGGGGGCGCAGTATACGCAGTATTTT.

This clonotype is termed medium-sized. A library prepared for alpha chains yielded this beta chain as an off-target read; its size is of little meaning. The rearrangement uses TRBV4-3 and TRBJ2-3; TRBD2 matches 8 bases. The CDR3 covers 22 residues. With V trimmed by 3 bases and J by 5 bases, 28 bases remained unmatched. Germline CDR1 reads LGHNA; CDR2 reads YSLEER. The CDR3 nucleotides read TGCGCCAGCAGCCAGGGTCATGATGACAGGAGTAGAGCGGGAGTCGTCCTAGATACGCAGTATTTT. It yields the protein CASSQGHDDRSRAGVVLDTQYF.

Comments on this clonotype: This beta chain slipped into a library made for alpha chains as a stray read, so its size is not meaningful. This chain uses TRBV2 with TRBJ2-1, with a weak D call TRBD2 (5 bases). V lost 7 bases to trimming and J lost 5 bases, with 18 bases between them. CDR1 SNHLY and CDR2 FYNNEI come from the germline V gene. The CDR3 is 15 amino acids. CDR3 sequence: CASMRELPRNNEQFF. The CDR3 DNA reads as TGTGCCAGCATGAGGGAGTTGCCTAGAAACAATGAGCAGTTCTTC.

This clonotype was observed a single time. Little can be read into the size of this beta chain, an off-target read in a library designed for alpha chains. This rearrangement joins TRBV6-5 to TRBJ2-7; 15 bases agree with TRBD2. From germline, CDR1 is MNHEY and CDR2 SVGAGI. J was trimmed by 7 bases and V by 5 bases; bases with no gene match: 6. This CDR3 has 15 amino acids. As DNA, the CDR3 is TGTGCCAGCAGTAGCGGGACTAGCGGGAGGAGGGAGCAGTACTTC. Its protein is CASSSGTSGRREQYF.

In regard to this clonotype: With the library built for alpha chains, this beta chain is off target and its frequency is not meaningful. The rearrangement joins TRBV23-1 to TRBJ2-3; perhaps TRBD2 as D (5 bases). TRBV23-1 is assigned to the ORF class and has an uncertain function. V shed 0 bases and J shed 4 bases, with 14 bases lying between them. CDR3 length: 16 residues. For the CDR3, the DNA is TGCGCCAGCAGTCAATCGGCTGGGAGTCGCGCAGATACGCAGTATTTT. It codes for CASSQSAGSRADTQYF.

For this clonotype: In a library made to pick up alpha chains, this beta chain is a stray read with a size that means little. The chain recombines TRBV7-6 with TRBJ2-1; weak D call: TRBD2 (5 bases). The germline V and J ends were trimmed by 1 base and 0 bases, with 10 bases remaining between them. Germline V lookup: CDR1 SGHVS, CDR2 FNYEAQ. CDR3 length equals 16 residues. The CDR3 DNA reads TGTGCCAGCAGCTTAGACGCGGGTAGCTCCTACAATGAGCAGTTCTTC. Residues: CASSLDAGSSYNEQFF. Full variable domain (remainder filled in from reference TRBV7-6 and TRBJ2-1): GAGVSQSPRYKVTKRGQDVALRCDPISGHVSLYWYRQALGQGPEFLTYFNYEAQQDKSGLPNDRFSAERPEGSISTLTIQRTEQRDSAMYRCASSLDAGSSYNEQFFGPGTRLTVL.

By frequency in the sample, this clonotype is medium-sized. Because this beta chain is a stray read in a library intended to capture alpha chains, its abundance should not be given much weight. The chain has TRBV12-3 or TRBV12-4 and TRBJ2-3; maybe TRBD2 (7 bases). V was trimmed by 6 bases and J by 4 bases, leaving 11 bases between them. The CDR3 contains 13 residues. The DNA of the CDR3 is TGTGCCAGCAGCTTGGGGGGGCCAGATACGCAGTATTTT. Protein sequence: CASSLGGPDTQYF.

This clonotype rates as medium-sized. With the library built for alpha chains, this beta chain is off target and its frequency is not meaningful. The chain has TRBV7-2 and TRBJ2-5; 9 nucleotides align to TRBD2. Unmatched junction bases numbered 6, after V lost 2 bases and J lost 2 bases. Germline assignment: CDR1 SGHTA and CDR2 FQGNSA. This CDR3 contains 16 residues. For the CDR3, the DNA is TGTGCCAGCAGCTTATTTAGCGGGAGTTCACAAGAGACCCAGTACTTC. Its translation is CASSLFSGSSQETQYF.